This T cell receptor (beta chain) was recovered during a study of cytomegalovirus exposure and HLA in healthy donors. Study-level background: Inside one of the first data releases sat 75 million to 100 million unique TCRs taken from HLA-typed donors. Whole-study results and caveats: Analyses of presence and absence presupposed an approximately uniform sequencing depth across donors.

Points on this clone: Its antigen is currently unknown.

CDR1 and CDR2 from the germline V gene are MGHRA and YSYEKL. J lost 3 bases, V lost 4 bases, and 4 bases had no gene match. This CDR3 spans 16 amino acids. PCR amplification relied on 60 Vbeta primers (plus 13 Jbeta primers). The protocol was immunoSEQ multiplex PCR, while the TCRdb copy is restricted to in-frame clones and leaves out a portion. The sample lists under 200,000 clones, more than 80% seen once, with roughly 7.5% in the top ten. The sequence was collected from a young woman in good health and CMV-seropositive. Source material: PBMCs. J is TRBJ2-3 and V is TRBV4-1; TRBD2 aligns across 13 bases. CDR3 in DNA: TGCGCCAGCAGCCGAGGACTAGCGGGGGCAACAGATACGCAGTATTTT. Protein sequence: CASSRGLAGATDTQYF.